The 24 T cell receptor beta chains given below trace back to one sample, sequenced in a study of identical twins. From the 5' RACE reads, TCRdb called clonotypes with MiXCR, one entry per CDR3 protein. The sample records fewer than 900,000 distinct CDR3 sequences, over 20% being singletons. A further study also used this sample, focusing on T cells expressing NK-cell markers.

Sequenced: PBMCs. The source is a woman aged 18 to 35 in good health.

This clonotype was recorded a few times. The V gene is TRBV6-2 or TRBV6-3, the J gene TRBJ2-5; the D is unclear. V was shortened by 6 bases and J by 9 bases, with 17 bases between the two germline ends. Germline lookup yields CDR1 MNHEY and CDR2 SVGEGT. The CDR3 extends over 13 amino acids. Here the CDR3 reads CASSPTRKWAQYF. The CDR3 nucleotides are TGTGCCAGCAGCCCTACTCGGAAGTGGGCCCAGTACTTC.

The V and J genes are TRBV20-1 and TRBJ2-7; possible D gene TRBD1, 6 bases. The V end lost 2 bases, the J end lost 0 bases, and 14 bases lay between the germline ends. The CDR3 extends over 15 amino acids. Germline CDR1 and CDR2: DFQATT and SNEGSKA (reference sequence). In DNA, the CDR3 is TGCAGTGCTAGACCTGCGGACAGCAGCTCCTACGAGCAGTACTTC. It yields the protein CSARPADSSSYEQYF.

The J gene is TRBJ2-3, the V gene TRBV7-2; D gene ambiguous. This CDR3 region has 12 residues. CDR1 and CDR2 from the germline V gene are SGHTA and FQGNSA. V was trimmed by 1 base and J by 7 bases, leaving 6 bases between them. CDR3 sequence reads: CASSLGPNTQYF. The CDR3 nucleotides are TGTGCCAGCAGCTTAGGGCCTAATACGCAGTATTTT.

CDR3 residues: CASSVRGLANEQFF. The CDR3 nucleotides are TGCGCCAGCAGCGTTAGGGGACTAGCCAATGAGCAGTTCTTC. The chain recombines TRBV5-1 with TRBJ2-1, with TRBD2 matching over 9 bases. Germline V CDR1 and CDR2: SGHRS, YFSETQ. The V and J ends lost 4 bases and 6 bases, in that order; junction bases with no gene match: 5. The CDR3 covers 14 residues.

The J gene is TRBJ2-1, the V gene TRBV12-3 or TRBV12-4, with 11 bases lining up with TRBD1. The V gene end was trimmed by 3 bases and the J gene end by 8 bases; junction bases not matched to a gene: 6. There are 15 residues in the CDR3. For the CDR3, the DNA is TGTGCCAGCAGTTTCCGGGACAGGGGGTTGTATGAGCAGTTCTTC. Its protein is CASSFRDRGLYEQFF.

CDR3 sequence: CASSTLGGNTEAFF. The CDR3 DNA follows: TGTGCCAGTAGTACCCTGGGAGGGAACACTGAAGCTTTCTTT. The genes are TRBV19 and TRBJ1-1; D is ambiguous. Germline-derived CDR1 and CDR2 are LNHDA and SQIVND (reference sequence). V lost 4 bases, J lost 1 base, and 10 bases lay in between. The CDR3 length is 14 residues.

This clonotype turned up a few times. The genes are TRBV5-1 and TRBJ2-7; TRBD1 might be the D (6 bases). The V end was cut by 0 bases, the J end by 6 bases, with 16 bases between. Germline loops: CDR1 SGHRS, CDR2 YFSETQ. The CDR3 loop spans 15 amino acids. The CDR3 sequence is CASSLVGRGSLEQYF. CDR3 coding DNA: TGCGCCAGCAGCTTGGTAGGCAGGGGAAGTCTCGAGCAGTACTTC.

This clonotype has ten or more counts. The rearrangement links TRBV5-1 to TRBJ2-1; 13 nucleotides agree with TRBD2. The ends lost 4 bases at V and 5 bases at J; junction bases unmatched: 6. Germline-derived CDR1 and CDR2 are SGHRS and YFSETQ. The CDR3 is made up of 16 amino acids. This CDR3 is CASSTWTSGSHNEQFF. Written as DNA, the CDR3 is TGCGCCAGCAGCACCTGGACTAGCGGGAGTCACAATGAGCAGTTCTTC.

This clonotype has just a few counts. The CDR3 DNA reads as TGTGCCAGCAGTTTTTCTCTAGCGGGGCAGGGGGAGCAGTACTTC. Translation gives CASSFSLAGQGEQYF. The rearrangement uses TRBV6-5 and TRBJ2-7, with TRBD2 matching over 9 bases. Germline V CDR1 and CDR2: MNHEY, SVGAGI. The CDR3 loop spans 15 amino acids. Trimming cost V 4 bases and J 7 bases; bases outside gene matches: 11.

The chain uses TRBV10-3 and TRBJ2-1; 12 nucleotides align to TRBD2. CDR1 and CDR2 (germline): ENHRY, SYGVKD. The CDR3 spans 19 residues. The J segment lost 8 bases and the V segment lost 4 bases, leaving 18 bases of the junction unmatched. The CDR3 sequence: CAISVSTSGSSPISDEQFF. The CDR3 bases are TGTGCCATCAGTGTTTCGACTAGCGGGAGCTCCCCAATTTCGGATGAGCAGTTCTTC.

This clonotype was observed a few times. The rearrangement uses TRBV12-3 or TRBV12-4 and TRBJ2-5, with no clear D. CDR3 size: 15 residues. V shed 2 bases and J shed 1 base, with 11 bases lying between them. The CDR3 DNA follows: TGTGCCAGCAGTTTACGTCCGACCCGCCAAGAGACCCAGTACTTC. Translating gives CASSLRPTRQETQYF.

The chain recombines TRBV19 with TRBJ1-1, with a tentative D call TRBD1 (5 bases). Germline V gene data show CDR1 as LNHDA and CDR2 as SQIVND (reference sequence). The V end lost 10 bases, the J end lost 5 bases, and 14 bases lay between the germline ends. The CDR3 spans 12 residues. CDR3 nucleotides: TGTGCCACCGTCACGCGGGGGACTGAAGCTTTCTTT. Encoded protein: CATVTRGTEAFF.

This clonotype was counted ten times or more. CDR3 amino acids: CASSSMEGTQYF. The DNA of the CDR3 is TGCGCCAGCAGCTCGATGGAGGGGACCCAGTACTTC. This chain uses TRBV5-1 with TRBJ2-5; possibly TRBD2 for D (6 bases). V gave up 3 bases and J gave up 7 bases, with 10 bases separating them. CDR1 is SGHRS, CDR2 YFSETQ, per germline. The CDR3 is made up of 12 amino acids.

Many counts were recorded for this clonotype. The chain employs TRBV6-5 and TRBJ2-5; D possibly corresponds to TRBD2 (7 bases). The germline gives CDR1 MNHEY, CDR2 SVGAGI. V lost 2 bases and J lost 4, with 20 bases in between. The CDR3 contains 17 residues. This CDR3 reads CASSYRSGGQGRETQYF. The DNA for the CDR3 is TGTGCCAGCAGTTACCGTTCCGGGGGGCAGGGGAGAGAGACCCAGTACTTC.

This sequence joins TRBV10-3 and TRBJ2-7; D unclear. The length of the CDR3 is 12 residues. The germline CDR1 and CDR2 sequences are ENHRY and SYGVKD. V lost 5 bases and J 3 bases, leaving 8 bases between the germline ends. The CDR3: CAISSDGYEQYF. Here the CDR3 DNA reads TGTGCCATCAGTTCGGATGGCTACGAGCAGTACTTC.

The genes are TRBV27 and TRBJ1-2, with 8 bases identical to TRBD1. Looked up from germline, CDR1 is MNHEY and CDR2 is SMNVEV (reference sequence). The CDR3 is 16 residues long. The junction had 12 bases not matched to a gene; V was cut back by 5 bases and J by 4 bases. The CDR3 DNA is TGTGCCAGCAGTCGGGACAGGTCCTTTGGCGCCTATGGCTACACCTTC. It yields the protein CASSRDRSFGAYGYTF.

The V gene is TRBV5-1, the J gene TRBJ1-2, with 7 bases aligning to TRBD1. With V trimmed by 0 bases and J by 4 bases, 6 bases remained unmatched. Germline assignment: CDR1 SGHRS and CDR2 YFSETQ. The CDR3 sequence is 15 residues long. The CDR3 sequence: CASSLEQGDPYGYTF. CDR3 sequence (DNA): TGCGCCAGCAGCTTGGAGCAGGGGGACCCCTATGGCTACACCTTC.

This clonotype appeared many times. This chain connects TRBV6-5 to TRBJ2-7; the D is unclear. CDR3 length: 15 residues. V was shortened by 2 bases and J by 2 bases, with 13 bases between the two germline ends. Germline lookup yields CDR1 MNHEY and CDR2 SVGAGI. CDR3 loop: CASSYRAEPTYEQYF. The CDR3 DNA sequence: TGTGCCAGCAGTTACAGGGCAGAACCAACCTACGAGCAGTACTTC.

J is TRBJ2-3 and V is TRBV12-3 or TRBV12-4; 7 bases match TRBD2. This CDR3 has 15 amino acids. V gave up 4 bases and J gave up 1 base; unmatched junction bases: 5. CDR3 DNA: TGTGCCAGCAGTTGGACGGGAGGAGGCACAGATACGCAGTATTTT. Translated, it gives CASSWTGGGTDTQYF.

This clonotype showed up just a few times. The gene calls are TRBV10-2 and TRBJ2-3; 7 nucleotides match TRBD2. Trimming at V came to 4 bases and at J to 2 bases, leaving 6 bases not matched to a gene. The CDR3 extends over 15 amino acids. Germline assignment: CDR1 WSHSY and CDR2 SAAADI. The CDR3 bases are TGCGCCAGCAGTGGGCCGGGACTATTCACAGATACGCAGTATTTT. This encodes CASSGPGLFTDTQYF.

The chain joins TRBV30 to TRBJ1-2; no firm D call. The CDR3 consists of 13 residues. V was pared by 4 bases and J by 2 bases, with 11 bases between. In germline, CDR1 is GTSNPN, CDR2 SVGIG (reference sequence). The CDR3: CAWNPGTNYGYTF. The CDR3 DNA sequence: TGTGCCTGGAACCCCGGCACGAACTATGGCTACACCTTC.

This clonotype showed up many times. The V and J genes are TRBV6-5 and TRBJ2-7, with 8 nucleotides matching TRBD2. The junction had 3 bases not matched to a gene; V was cut back by 3 bases and J by 2 bases. CDR1 MNHEY and CDR2 SVGAGI come from the germline V gene. The CDR3 has 14 residues. The DNA for the CDR3 is TGTGCCAGCAGTTATGCGGGAGGCCCCTACGAGCAGTACTTC. Translated, it gives CASSYAGGPYEQYF.

This clonotype was observed a few times. V gene TRBV10-3 combines with J gene TRBJ2-5; TRBD1 agrees at 10 bases. The germline gives CDR1 ENHRY, CDR2 SYGVKD. The CDR3 has 13 amino acids. Trimming took 6 bases from V and 3 from J; bases not matched to a gene: 1. CDR3 amino acids: CAISGQGEETQYF. The DNA of the CDR3 is TGTGCCATCAGCGGACAGGGGGAAGAGACCCAGTACTTC.

The chain employs TRBV25-1 and TRBJ2-7; D remains unclear. This CDR3 is built from 11 residues. Trimming left V 7 bases short and J 3 bases short, with 7 bases between. Germline-derived CDR1 and CDR2 are MGHDK and SYGVNS. The CDR3 loop reads CASTQFYEQYF. CDR3 sequence (DNA): TGTGCCAGCACTCAATTCTACGAGCAGTACTTC.